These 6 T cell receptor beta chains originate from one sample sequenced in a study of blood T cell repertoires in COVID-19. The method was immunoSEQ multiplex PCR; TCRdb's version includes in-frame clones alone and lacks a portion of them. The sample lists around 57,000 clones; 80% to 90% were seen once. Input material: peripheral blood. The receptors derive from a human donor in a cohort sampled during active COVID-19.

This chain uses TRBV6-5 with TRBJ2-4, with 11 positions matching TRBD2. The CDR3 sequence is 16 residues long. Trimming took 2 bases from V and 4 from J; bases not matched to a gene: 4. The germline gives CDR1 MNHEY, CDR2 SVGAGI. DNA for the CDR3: TGTGCCAGCAGTTACGCCGGGACTAGCGGTAAAAACATTCAGTACTTC. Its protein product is CASSYAGTSGKNIQYF.

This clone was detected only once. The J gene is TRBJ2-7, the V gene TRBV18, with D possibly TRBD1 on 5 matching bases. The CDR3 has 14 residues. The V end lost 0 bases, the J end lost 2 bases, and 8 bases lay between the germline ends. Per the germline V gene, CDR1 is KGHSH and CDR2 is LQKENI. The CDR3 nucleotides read TGTGCCAGCTCACCACCCAGGGAACCCTACGAGCAGTACTTC. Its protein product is CASSPPREPYEQYF.

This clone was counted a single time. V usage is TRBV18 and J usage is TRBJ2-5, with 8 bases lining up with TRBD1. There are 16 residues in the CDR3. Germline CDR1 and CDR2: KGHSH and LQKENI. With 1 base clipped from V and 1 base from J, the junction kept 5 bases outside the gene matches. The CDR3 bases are TGTGCCAGCTCACCACTTGGGACAGGAATCCAAGAGACCCAGTACTTC. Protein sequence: CASSPLGTGIQETQYF.

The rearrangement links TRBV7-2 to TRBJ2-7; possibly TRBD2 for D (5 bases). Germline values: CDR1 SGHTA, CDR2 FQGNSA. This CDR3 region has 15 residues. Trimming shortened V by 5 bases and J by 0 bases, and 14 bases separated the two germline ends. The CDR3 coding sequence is TGTGCCAGCAGCGACTCAGGTGGGAGCTCCTACGAGCAGTACTTC. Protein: CASSDSGGSSYEQYF.

The CDR3 nucleotides are TGCGCCAGCAGCTTGGCTCCGGGATTGACCTACAATGAGCAGTTCTTC. Its translation: CASSLAPGLTYNEQFF. J is TRBJ2-1 and V is TRBV5-1; tentative D call: TRBD2 (5 bases). V dropped 0 bases and J dropped 2 bases, with 12 bases sitting between them. This CDR3 contains 16 residues. The germline gives CDR1 SGHRS, CDR2 YFSETQ.

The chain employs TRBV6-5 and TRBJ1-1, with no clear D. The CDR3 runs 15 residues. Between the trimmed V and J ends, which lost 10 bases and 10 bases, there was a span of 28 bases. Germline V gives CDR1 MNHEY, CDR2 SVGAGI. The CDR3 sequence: CATSSRETRNSRAFF. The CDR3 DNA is TGTGCCACCAGCTCCCGGGAGACCAGAAACAGCCGAGCTTTCTTT.